This TCR beta chain emerged from a study of blood T cell repertoires in COVID-19. The method was immunoSEQ multiplex PCR; TCRdb's version includes in-frame clones alone and lacks a portion of them. The sample gives about 310,000 clones, roughly 90% of which show up once; 2% to 3% is in the top ten. V was pared by 3 bases and J by 4 bases, with 19 bases between. The CDR3 consists of 17 residues. Germline V gene data show CDR1 as MGHRA and CDR2 as YSYEKL. The TCR comes from a man between 18 and 35 years old with active or convalescent COVID-19. Input material: peripheral blood. The chain uses TRBV4-1 and TRBJ1-3; possibly TRBD1 for D (5 bases). The CDR3 nucleotides are TGCGCCAGCAGCCAGGCCGGACACGCTACCTCGGGAAACACCATATATTTT. Its protein product is CASSQAGHATSGNTIYF.